Listed here are 13 T cell receptor beta chains from one sample, sequenced in a study of neurological immune-mediated disorders. As for time point: longitudinal time-point 1 (baseline). TCRdb recomputed calls from the 5' RACE reads with MiXCR, one row per CDR3 protein. Of 55,000 to 80,000 distinct CDR3 sequences in the sample, roughly 15% were seen once. Sequencing was done on a sample of PBMCs. The source of these receptors is a female donor with HTLV-1-associated myelopathy (HAM/TSP).

This clonotype occurred many times. The genes are TRBV7-8 and TRBJ2-2; D is undetermined. The V end was cut by 2 bases, the J end by 5 bases, with 6 bases between. In germline, CDR1 is SGHVS, CDR2 FQNEAQ. The CDR3 loop spans 13 amino acids. As DNA, the CDR3 is TGTGCCAGCAGCTTAAGGGAAACCGGGGAGCTGTTTTTT. Protein product: CASSLRETGELFF.

This clonotype was observed at least ten times. The rearrangement joins TRBV29-1 to TRBJ1-2, with no clear D. CDR3 length: 12 residues. Trimming removed 4 bases at V and 3 bases at J, with 9 bases between. CDR1 is SQVTM, CDR2 ANQGSEA, per germline. The CDR3 region has the DNA TGCAGCGTTGGTCGGCTGGACTATGGCTACACCTTC. Translating gives CSVGRLDYGYTF.

This clonotype was seen repeatedly, ten times or more. This chain joins TRBV11-2 and TRBJ2-1, with D possibly matching TRBD2 (7 bases). The V end lost 2 bases, the J end lost 11 bases, and 22 bases lay between the germline ends. This CDR3 region has 16 residues. Germline V gene lookup returns CDR1 SGHAT and CDR2 FQNNGV. CDR3 in amino acids: CASSLRGGLETGKQFF. In DNA form, the CDR3 reads TGTGCCAGCAGCTTAAGGGGGGGCTTGGAGACTGGGAAGCAGTTCTTC.

For this clonotype: A single base separates this from a much larger clone, so it may be a read error. The chain recombines TRBV2 with TRBJ1-5; possible D gene TRBD1, 6 bases. The CDR3 has 15 residues. Germline assignment: CDR1 SNHLY and CDR2 FYNNEI. CDR3 amino acids: CASSDPGANNQHQHF. CDR3 nucleotide sequence: TGTGCCAGCAGTGACCCGGGGGCGAACAATCAGCACCAGCATTTT.

This clonotype was picked up many times. The chain combines TRBV12-3 or TRBV12-4 with TRBJ2-2; no clear D gene. The CDR3 covers 14 residues. Trimming removed 7 bases from V and 3 bases from J, with 12 bases in between. CDR3 protein: CASNAPGYTGELFF. The CDR3, as DNA: TGTGCCAGCAATGCACCGGGCTACACCGGGGAGCTGTTTTTT.

In its sample, this clonotype was seen many times. The gene calls are TRBV5-1 and TRBJ2-6; a possible D gene is TRBD1 (5 bases). The germline CDR1 and CDR2 sequences are SGHRS and YFSETQ. The CDR3 consists of 15 residues. V lost 8 bases and J lost 0, with 12 bases in between. CDR3 nucleotide sequence: TGCGCCAGTACAGGAAGTTACTCTGGGGCCAACGTCCTGACTTTC. Translating gives CASTGSYSGANVLTF.

This clonotype has ten or more counts. This chain joins TRBV28 and TRBJ1-5, with D possibly TRBD1 on 6 matching bases. The CDR3 loop spans 14 amino acids. The germline gives CDR1 MDHEN, CDR2 SYDVKM. V was trimmed by 2 bases and J by 7 bases, leaving 12 bases between them. CDR3 amino acids: CASSLGRGVQPQHF. The CDR3 nucleotides read TGTGCCAGCAGTTTAGGCAGGGGTGTCCAGCCCCAGCATTTT.

This clonotype was picked up a small number of times. The V call is TRBV5-6, the J call TRBJ1-4, with 8 bases that match TRBD1. Germline CDR1 and CDR2: SGHDT and YYEEEE. V dropped 0 bases and J dropped 5; count of bases not matched to a gene: 9. The CDR3 spans 17 residues. The CDR3 DNA sequence: TGTGCCAGCAGCTTGGGGGGCCCGGACAGGGAGAATGAAAAACTGTTTTTT. Its protein product is CASSLGGPDRENEKLFF. Variable domain in full (rest from reference TRBV5-6 and TRBJ1-4): DAGVTQSPTHLIKTRGQQVTLRCSPKSGHDTVSWYQQALGQGPQFIFQYYEEEERQRGNFPDRFSGHQFPNYSSELNVNALLLGDSALYLCASSLGGPDRENEKLFFGSGTQLSVL.

This clonotype has at least ten counts. CDR3 sequence (DNA): TGTGCCAGCAGTTTTGGGGGGTTACGGGAGCAGTACTTC. Translated: CASSFGGLREQYF. The J gene is TRBJ2-7, the V gene TRBV27; a possible D gene is TRBD2 (6 bases). The V end was cut by 3 bases, the J end by 7 bases, with 13 bases between. Germline CDR1 is MNHEY and CDR2 is SMNVEV (reference sequence). CDR3 size: 13 residues.

The sample holds many counts of this clonotype. The rearrangement joins TRBV6-5 to TRBJ2-2; D remains unclear. This CDR3 is built from 17 residues. With 8 bases removed from V and 1 base from J, the gap between germline ends came to 20 bases. Germline lookup yields CDR1 MNHEY and CDR2 SVGAGI. CDR3 DNA sequence: TGTGCCAGCCTCAAGGCCAGAACGCTTCTGAACACCGGGGAGCTGTTTTTT. Its translation: CASLKARTLLNTGELFF.

This clonotype was seen ten or more times. J is TRBJ2-2 and V is TRBV7-3; weak D call: TRBD2 (5 bases). The CDR3 covers 16 residues. Germline assignment: CDR1 SGHTA and CDR2 FQGTGA. Trimming shortened V by 5 bases and J by 8 bases, and 21 bases separated the two germline ends. The CDR3 loop is CASSPRSAGGGGELFF. Here the CDR3 DNA reads TGTGCCAGCAGCCCAAGATCCGCGGGCGGCGGAGGGGAGCTGTTTTTT.

At least ten counts were recorded for this clonotype. Here the CDR3 reads CASRLGEISYNEQFF. In DNA form, the CDR3 reads TGTGCCAGCAGACTAGGAGAGATTTCCTACAATGAGCAGTTCTTC. The chain employs TRBV28 and TRBJ2-1; a weak D match, TRBD2 (5 bases). V lost 6 bases and J 1 base, leaving 13 bases between the germline ends. The CDR3 has 15 residues. Germline loops: CDR1 MDHEN, CDR2 SYDVKM.

The chain has TRBV7-2 and TRBJ1-1; tentative D call: TRBD1 (6 bases). The CDR3 is 17 residues long. CDR1 and CDR2 from the germline V gene are SGHTA and FQGNSA. Trimming left V 1 base short and J 0 bases short, with 15 bases between. The CDR3 DNA follows: TGTGCCAGCAGCTTAGTCGGGGGGCCCCATGTGAACACTGAAGCTTTCTTT. The encoded protein is CASSLVGGPHVNTEAFF.